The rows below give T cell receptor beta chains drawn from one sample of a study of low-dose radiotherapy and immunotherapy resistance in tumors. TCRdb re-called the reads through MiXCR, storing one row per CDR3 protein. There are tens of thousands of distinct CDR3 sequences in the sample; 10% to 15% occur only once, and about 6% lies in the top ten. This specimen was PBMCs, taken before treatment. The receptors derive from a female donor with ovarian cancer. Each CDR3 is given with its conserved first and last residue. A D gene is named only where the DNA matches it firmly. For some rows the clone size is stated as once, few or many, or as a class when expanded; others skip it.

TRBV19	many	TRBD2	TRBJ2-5	CASRKEVAGGFQETQYF	TGTGCCAGTAGAAAGGAAGTAGCGGGGGGCTTCCAAGAGACCCAGTACTTC
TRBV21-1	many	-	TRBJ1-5	CASRPGGRDSNQPQHF	TGTGCCAGCAGACCCGGGGGCAGGGATAGCAATCAGCCCCAGCATTTT
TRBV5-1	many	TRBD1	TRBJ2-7	CASRWTGGLWDEQYF	TGCGCCAGCAGATGGACAGGGGGCCTCTGGGACGAGCAGTACTTC
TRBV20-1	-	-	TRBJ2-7	CSAREGAGRSYEQYF	TGCAGTGCTAGAGAAGGGGCAGGGAGGTCCTACGAGCAGTACTTC
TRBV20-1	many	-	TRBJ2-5	CSARRETQYF	TGCAGTGCTAGGCGAGAGACCCAGTACTTC
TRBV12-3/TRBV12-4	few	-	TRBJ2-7	CASSPQVLGEQYF	TGTGCCAGCAGCCCCCAGGTGTTGGGCGAGCAGTACTTC
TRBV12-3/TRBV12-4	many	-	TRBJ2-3	CASSLRGGGYTQYF	TGTGCCAGCAGTTTAAGGGGGGGCGGTTATACGCAGTATTTT
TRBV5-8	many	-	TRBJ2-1	CASSSGFSYNEQFF	TGTGCCAGCAGCTCAGGGTTCTCCTACAATGAGCAGTTCTTC
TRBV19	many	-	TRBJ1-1	CASSIVGTQNTEAFF	TGTGCCAGTAGTATTGTCGGGACACAGAACACTGAAGCTTTCTTT
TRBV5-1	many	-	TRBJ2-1	CASRSMNRGGHSYNEQFF	TGCGCCAGCAGGTCGATGAACAGGGGGGGACACTCCTACAATGAGCAGTTCTTC
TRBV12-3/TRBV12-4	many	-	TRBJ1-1	CASSFWAGAFF	TGTGCCAGCAGTTTTTGGGCTGGGGCTTTCTTT
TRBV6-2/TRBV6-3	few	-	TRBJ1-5	CASGGQGNQPQHF	TGTGCCAGCGGGGGGCAGGGCAATCAGCCCCAGCATTTT
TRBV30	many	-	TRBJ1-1	CAWSELDTVNTEAFF	TGTGCCTGGAGTGAACTCGACACCGTGAACACTGAAGCTTTCTTT
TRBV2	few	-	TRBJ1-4	CASSPTSATNEKLFFF	-
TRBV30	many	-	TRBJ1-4	CAWSVQGSGEKLFF	TGTGCCTGGAGTGTACAGGGTAGTGGTGAAAAACTGTTTTTT
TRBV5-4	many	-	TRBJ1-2	CASSNAKQSTGLHGGYTF	TGTGCCAGCAGCAACGCAAAACAGTCGACTGGCCTCCATGGGGGCTACACCTTC
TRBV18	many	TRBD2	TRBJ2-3	CASTSASGYTDTQYF	TGTGCCAGCACCTCCGCTAGCGGGTACACAGATACGCAGTATTTT
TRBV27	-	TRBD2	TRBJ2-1	CASSPPGLAGGTNEQFF	TGTGCCAGCAGTCCCCCAGGACTAGCGGGGGGGACCAATGAGCAGTTCTTC
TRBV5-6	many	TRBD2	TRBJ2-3	CASSFPGTRSTDTQYF	TGTGCCAGCAGCTTCCCCGGGACTAGGAGCACAGATACGCAGTATTTT
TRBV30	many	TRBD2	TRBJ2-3	CAWTSGEWGDTQYF	TGTGCCTGGACTAGCGGCGAATGGGGAGATACGCAGTATTTT
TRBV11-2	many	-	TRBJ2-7	CASSPRSYEQYF	TGTGCCAGCAGCCCACGATCCTACGAGCAGTACTTC
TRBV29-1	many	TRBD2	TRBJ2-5	CSVVHQGGVQETQYF	TGCAGCGTTGTTCATCAGGGAGGGGTCCAAGAGACCCAGTACTTC
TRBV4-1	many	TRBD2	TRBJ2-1	CASSQLAGFNEQFF	TGCGCCAGCAGCCAACTAGCGGGTTTCAATGAGCAGTTCTTC
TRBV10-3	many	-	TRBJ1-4	CAISDSSTNEKLFF	TGTGCCATCTCGGACAGTTCAACTAATGAAAAACTGTTTTTT
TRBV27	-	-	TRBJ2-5	CASSPTDAPLGTQYF	TGTGCCAGCAGCCCCACCGACGCACCGTTGGGGACCCAGTACTTC
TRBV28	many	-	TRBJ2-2	CATQPRNTGELFF	TGTGCCACCCAGCCGCGGAACACCGGGGAGCTGTTTTTT
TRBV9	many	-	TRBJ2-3	CASSRGTDTQYF	TGTGCCAGCAGCAGGGGGACAGATACGCAGTATTTT
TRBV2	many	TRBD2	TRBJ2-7	CASSEGSLAGAYEQYF	TGTGCCAGCAGTGAAGGGTCCCTAGCGGGAGCCTACGAGCAGTACTTC
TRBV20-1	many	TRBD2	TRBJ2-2	CSARVGGGSTGELFF	TGCAGTGCTAGAGTGGGGGGGGGTAGCACCGGGGAGCTGTTTTTT
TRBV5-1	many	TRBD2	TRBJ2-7	CASSLGGAGYEQYF	TGCGCCAGCAGCCTCGGGGGGGCCGGCTACGAGCAGTACTTC
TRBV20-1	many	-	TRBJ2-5	CSAGDTQETQYF	TGCAGTGCTGGGGACACCCAAGAGACCCAGTACTTC
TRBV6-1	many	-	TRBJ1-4	CASSGPGGRVWKLFF	TGTGCCAGCAGTGGTCCGGGGGGGAGGGTCTGGAAACTGTTTTTT
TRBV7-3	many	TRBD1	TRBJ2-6	CASSRGQGVPGANVLTF	TGTGCCAGCAGCCGTGGACAGGGGGTACCTGGGGCCAACGTCCTGACTTTC
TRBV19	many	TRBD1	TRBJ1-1	CASSTGQVLVTEAFF	TGTGCCAGTAGTACTGGACAGGTCTTGGTTACTGAAGCTTTCTTT
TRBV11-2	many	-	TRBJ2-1	CASSLEDSYNEQFF	TGTGCCAGCAGCTTAGAGGACAGTTACAATGAGCAGTTCTTC
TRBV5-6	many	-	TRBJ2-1	CASSWWMGEPYNEQFF	TGTGCCAGCAGCTGGTGGATGGGGGAACCCTACAATGAGCAGTTCTTC
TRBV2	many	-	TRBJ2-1	CASREGGWSYNEQFF	TGTGCCAGCAGGGAAGGGGGATGGTCCTACAATGAGCAGTTCTTC
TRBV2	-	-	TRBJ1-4	CASSAGEHEKLFF	TGTGCCAGCAGTGCCGGGGAGCATGAAAAACTGTTTTTT
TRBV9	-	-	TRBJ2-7	CASSEQYF	TGTGCCAGCAGCGAGCAGTACTTC
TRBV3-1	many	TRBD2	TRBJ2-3	CASSQGEGYTQYF	TGTGCCAGCAGCCAAGGGGAGGGGTATACGCAGTATTTT
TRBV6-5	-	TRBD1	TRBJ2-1	CASSSRQGRYNEQFF	TGTGCCAGCAGTTCGCGACAGGGACGATACAATGAGCAGTTCTTC
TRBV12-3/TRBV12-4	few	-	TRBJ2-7	CASSYTGPYEQYF	TGTGCCAGCAGTTACACGGGGCCTTACGAGCAGTACTTC
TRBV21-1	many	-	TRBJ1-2	CASSKAGTGALWIANYGYTF	TGTGCCAGCAGCAAAGCAGGGACAGGGGCGTTGTGGATTGCTAACTATGGCTACACCTTC
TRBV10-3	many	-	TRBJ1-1	CAISESGGEAFF	TGTGCCATCAGTGAGTCGGGGGGTGAAGCTTTCTTT
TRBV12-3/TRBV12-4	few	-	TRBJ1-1	CASSTGTEAFF	TGTGCCAGCAGCACAGGCACTGAAGCTTTCTTT
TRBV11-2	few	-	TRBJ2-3	CASSLAFREPTDTQYF	TGTGCCAGCAGCTTAGCGTTCCGGGAGCCCACAGATACGCAGTATTTT
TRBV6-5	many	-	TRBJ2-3	CASSYGRATSTDTQYF	TGTGCCAGCAGTTACGGGCGGGCCACTAGCACAGATACGCAGTATTTT
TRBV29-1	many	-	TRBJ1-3	CSVDHGSGNTIYF	TGCAGCGTTGACCACGGCTCTGGAAACACCATATATTTT
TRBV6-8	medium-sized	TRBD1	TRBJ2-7	CASSRPTGSSYEQYF	TGTGCCAGCAGCCGTCCGACAGGGAGCTCCTACGAGCAGTACTTC
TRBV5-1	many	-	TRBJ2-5	CASSPGTVETQYF	TGCGCCAGCAGCCCAGGGACGGTCGAGACCCAGTACTTC
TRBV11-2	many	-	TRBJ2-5	CASSLALEETQYF	TGTGCCAGCAGCTTAGCCCTAGAAGAGACCCAGTACTTC
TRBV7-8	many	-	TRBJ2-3	CASSLVGVRVTDTQYF	TGTGCCAGCAGCTTAGTGGGAGTCCGTGTCACAGATACGCAGTATTTT
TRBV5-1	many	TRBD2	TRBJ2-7	CASSWGTSGDEQYF	TGCGCCAGCAGCTGGGGGACTAGCGGAGACGAGCAGTACTTC
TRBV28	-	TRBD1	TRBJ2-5	CASSWEDRGPETQYF	TGTGCCAGCAGTTGGGAGGACAGGGGACCAGAGACCCAGTACTTC
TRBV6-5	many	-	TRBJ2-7	CASGRRDEQYF	TGTGCCAGCGGACGCCGGGACGAGCAGTACTTC
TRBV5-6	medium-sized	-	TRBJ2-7	CASSLEAAEQYF	TGTGCCAGCAGCTTGGAGGCGGCCGAGCAGTACTTC
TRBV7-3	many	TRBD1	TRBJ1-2	CASSSRQGYGYTF	TGTGCCAGCAGCTCCCGACAGGGGTATGGCTACACCTTC
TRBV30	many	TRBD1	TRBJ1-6	CAWSGAGGNSPLHF	TGTGCCTGGAGTGGGGCAGGGGGAAATTCACCCCTCCACTTT
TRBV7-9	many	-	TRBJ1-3	CASSSQSSGNTIYF	TGTGCCAGCAGTTCCCAGAGCTCTGGAAACACCATATATTTT